What follows is one TCR beta chain and its context. CDR3 size: 13 residues. V gave up 6 bases and J gave up 1 base, with 9 bases separating them. CDR1 MDHEN and CDR2 SYDVKM come from the germline V gene. The data stem from a study of blood T cell repertoires in COVID-19. Produced via immunoSEQ multiplex PCR; TCRdb's table is partial and in-frame only. The table includes about 330,000 clones, roughly 86% detected once. The sequencing input was PBMCs or T cells enriched from blood (not recorded which). This receptor was identified in a woman aged 25 to 39 who had recovered from COVID-19. The chain joins TRBV28 to TRBJ1-2; the D is unclear. The CDR3 nucleotides read TGTGCCAGCAGGCCAACAGTTAACTATGGCTACACCTTC. Amino acid sequence: CASRPTVNYGYTF.